Sequencing of this T cell receptor beta chain was carried out in a study of blood T cell repertoires in COVID-19 (dated by TCRdb to 2020 to 2022). Study-wide context: The collaborator samples originated in the United States, Italy and Spain and spanned the acute and convalescent phases of COVID-19. The sample metadata nearly always contained a de-identified subject ID, COVID-19 status, age in years and sex. Where available, HLA class I and class II types were obtained from metadata supplied by the sample provider rather than from assay-based typing. The material from the prospective study consisted of cDNA or gDNA derived from T cells, B-cell-depleted T cells, or PBMCs. The samples were drawn from the first 160 participants of the ongoing ImmuneRACE study and from 1,254 subjects provided by 6 global collaborators. A freely available public database, intended as a resource for researchers studying the immune response to SARS-CoV-2, is where the repertoires were released. Deeply sampled blood TCRbeta repertoires from subjects exposed to, actively infected with, or recovered from COVID-19 were included in the dataset.

A remark on this clone: It lacks a known antigen. Base qualities are not provided; no much larger clone lies one nucleotide away.

Taken from cysteine to phenylalanine, the CDR3 has 15 residues. Left in the record is the CDR3 DNA by itself, 45 bases read in frame from the first base. Trimming costs V 4 bases and J 1 base, and their ends lie 14 bases apart. The germline V gene sets CDR1 to SGHRS and CDR2 to YFSETQ. Study-wide conclusions, independent of this receptor: The quantity of clinical and demographic metadata differed by source and by participant and was supplied without curation.

The immunoSEQ Assay, a bias-controlled multiplex PCR, was used to amplify TCRbeta CDR3 regions from genomic DNA. Under the source paper's analysis protocol: Nucleated cell counts per sample were estimated from amplification of reference gene primers within the assay. To quantify the absolute abundance of each unique TCRbeta CDR3 rearrangement, sequence reads were collapsed and filtered. For each sample, productive Simpson clonality was calculated as the square root of Simpson's diversity index over productive rearrangements. TCRdb limited this immuneACCESS table to in-frame rearrangements with V and J called. A share of clones is missing; checked studies link under half to unresolved V genes, and the rest is unexplained. The D gene and trimming were derived from the DNA, and the V and J assignments and clone size from that table. Recorded for this sample are hundreds of thousands of clones; around 80% of them occurred a single time. The ten largest account for 3% to 4% of the sample.

Collaborating institutions collected whole blood in K2EDTA tubes following their own protocols. For TCRbeta analysis, collaborators shipped samples in one of three forms: frozen whole blood, isolated PBMCs, or DNA extracted from either of those sample types. The receptor was derived from a woman in her thirties or forties with active or convalescent COVID-19. The sequencing input was peripheral blood. The rearranged segments are TRBV5-1 and TRBJ1-1, with the D gene uncertain. The DNA is TGCGCCAGCAGCAGGGTCTTGGGGAGGAACACTGAAGCTTTCTTT. It encodes CASSRVLGRNTEAFF.